This TCR beta chain was identified during a study of metastatic and nonmetastatic thyroid tumors. The table lists this clone with a few counts. At one boundary the junction diverges from the germline segment, which might be a read error. There were no patients who had received any treatment before thyroid surgery. CDR1 ENHRY and CDR2 SYGVKD come from the germline V gene. The length of the CDR3 is 12 residues. TCRdb re-clonotyped the PCR reads through MiXCR. Among more than 40,000 clones listed, approximately 25% were seen once. The TCR comes from a female donor with papillary thyroid cancer or a benign thyroid nodule (not recorded which). Some clones in this sample may be carry-over from other donors' samples. V gene TRBV10-3 combines with J gene TRBJ1-6, with 10 positions matching TRBD1. Sample: tumor tissue. CDR3 sequence (DNA): TGTGCCACACAAGGGACAGGGGAGACACGGACGTTT. This codes for CATQGTGETRTF.